The present TCR beta chain was sequenced within a study of CD8+ T cells in alopecia areata. Study information: The percentage of affected scalp area served as the score of severity for treated patients. Study results and limitations: Significant decreases in scalp clonality and expanded CD8+ clones followed tofacitinib treatment. In blood and scalp, many expanded lesional clones persisted during tofacitinib.

RNA was isolated and reverse transcribed to cDNA, the sequencing template. TCRdb keeps only in-frame clones here, not all; method: immunoSEQ multiplex PCR. The profile shows about 140,000 clones, 45% to 60% of them singletons. Note on this clone: Its matching antigen is unknown.

CDR1 and CDR2 (germline): SQVTM, ANQGSEA. The CDR3 totals 15 residues. The ends were cut back, 0 bases at V and 1 base at J, with 11 bases in the middle. As for treatment: oral pan-JAK inhibitor, 5-10 mg twice daily. The sequences come from CD8+ T cells sorted from blood, collected at week 4, from a patient treated with tofacitinib. This clonotype originated in a human donor with alopecia areata. The genes are TRBV29-1 and TRBJ2-3; the D gene could be TRBD1 or TRBD2 (5 bases each). In DNA, the CDR3 is TGCAGCGTTGAAGAGAGGGGATTGGGCACAGATACGCAGTATTTT. As protein: CSVEERGLGTDTQYF.